The 18 T cell receptor beta chains below all came from one sample that was sequenced in a study of cytomegalovirus exposure and HLA in healthy donors. 13 Jbeta primers and 60 Vbeta primers were used for the PCR. The assay was immunoSEQ multiplex PCR, and TCRdb's table has in-frame clones only and misses some. Of under 200,000 clones listed, 75% to 90% were seen once; the top ten hold approximately 6.3%. Specimen: PBMCs. Receptors were obtained from a man aged 40-50 years in good health and CMV-seropositive.

The rearrangement joins TRBV7-3 to TRBJ2-7; D might be TRBD1 (5 bases). Germline V gene sequence: CDR1 SGHTA, CDR2 FQGTGA. With 2 bases removed from V and 5 bases from J, the gap between germline ends came to 10 bases. This CDR3 has 13 residues. The CDR3 DNA reads TGTGCCAGCAGCTTACGGCAGGGCGACGAGCAGTACTTC. This translates into CASSLRQGDEQYF.

This chain uses TRBV5-4 with TRBJ2-5; maybe TRBD1 (5 bases). The V end lost 0 bases, the J end lost 2 bases, and 8 bases lay between the germline ends. The CDR3 sequence is 14 residues long. Germline-derived CDR1 and CDR2 are SGHNT and YYREEE (reference sequence). CDR3 residues: CASSLVGPQETQYF. Written as DNA, the CDR3 is TGTGCCAGCAGCTTGGTGGGGCCTCAAGAGACCCAGTACTTC. Supplemented by reference TRBV5-4 and TRBJ2-5, the full variable domain reads ETGVTQSPTHLIKTRGQQVTLRCSSQSGHNTVSWYQQALGQGPQFIFQYYREEENGRGNFPPRFSGLQFPNYSSELNVNALELDDSALYLCASSLVGPQETQYFGPGTRLLVL.

The V gene is TRBV6-5, the J gene TRBJ2-3, with 8 bases aligning to TRBD2. The CDR3 length is 15 residues. Germline lookup yields CDR1 MNHEY and CDR2 SVGAGI. J lost 3 bases, V lost 2 bases, and 4 bases had no gene match. As DNA, the CDR3 is TGTGCCAGCAGTTACGGCGGGGGGCAGACAGATACGCAGTATTTT. Amino acid sequence: CASSYGGGQTDTQYF.

CDR3 protein: CASSTPGTSYEQYF. The CDR3 DNA follows: TGTGCCAGTAGCACCCCGGGGACATCCTACGAGCAGTACTTC. V is TRBV19 and J is TRBJ2-7; perhaps TRBD1 as D (6 bases). The CDR3 is 14 residues long. V shed 6 bases and J shed 1 base, with 13 bases lying between them. Germline CDR1 is LNHDA and CDR2 is SQIVND (reference sequence).

This clone was counted a few times. This sequence joins TRBV6-6 and TRBJ1-2; D is unresolved. V dropped 7 bases and J dropped 7 bases, with 19 bases sitting between them. Germline V CDR1 and CDR2: MNHNY, SVGAGI (reference sequence). The CDR3 sequence is 14 residues long. CDR3 nucleotides: TGTGCCAGCAAGCAGAGGACTCGCCCACCTGGCTACACCTTC. It yields the protein CASKQRTRPPGYTF.

J is TRBJ2-6 and V is TRBV28; D is perhaps TRBD2 (7 bases). Per germline, CDR1 MDHEN and CDR2 SYDVKM. V lost 2 bases to trimming and J lost 0 bases, with 11 bases between them. The CDR3 sequence is 17 residues long. The DNA for the CDR3 is TGTGCCAGCAGTTTAGCGGGGGCAGGCTCTGGGGCCAACGTCCTGACTTTC. Its translation is CASSLAGAGSGANVLTF.

The CDR3 bases are TGTGCCAGTAGTACCGGGACAGGGGGCGGTCAGCCCCAGCATTTT. The encoded protein is CASSTGTGGGQPQHF. This chain links TRBV19 with TRBJ1-5, with 12 nucleotides matching TRBD1. CDR1 and CDR2 (germline): LNHDA, SQIVND (reference sequence). Trimming at V came to 4 bases and at J to 6 bases, leaving 4 bases not matched to a gene. The CDR3 is made up of 15 amino acids.

The chain uses TRBV9 and TRBJ2-1; 10 bases line up with TRBD2. V gave up 3 bases and J gave up 7 bases; unmatched junction bases: 10. This CDR3 is built from 16 residues. CDR1 is SGDLS and CDR2 is YYNGEE in the germline V gene. In DNA, the CDR3 is TGTGCCAGCAGCGAATCTAGCGGGGGATACACTAATGAGCAGTTCTTC. As protein: CASSESSGGYTNEQFF.

V gene TRBV5-1 combines with J gene TRBJ2-7; 8 nucleotides align to TRBD2. Germline trimming cut 7 bases from V and 4 bases from J; bases unmatched to any gene: 7. Germline loops: CDR1 SGHRS, CDR2 YFSETQ. The CDR3 consists of 13 residues. The CDR3 bases are TGCGCCAGCGGGCTAGCGGGTGGGTACGAGCAGTACTTC. Translating gives CASGLAGGYEQYF.

V usage is TRBV27 and J usage is TRBJ2-1; a possible D gene is TRBD1 (6 bases). V gave up 4 bases and J gave up 8 bases, with 9 bases separating them. Germline V CDR1 and CDR2: MNHEY, SMNVEV (reference sequence). The CDR3 has 12 residues. The CDR3 reads CASSSRGHEQFF. Written as DNA, the CDR3 is TGTGCCAGCAGTTCCAGGGGCCATGAGCAGTTCTTC.

This clone was seen a few times. The gene calls are TRBV19 and TRBJ1-5; D gene unclear. CDR1 is LNHDA and CDR2 is SQIVND in the germline V gene (reference sequence). The germline V and J ends were trimmed by 1 base and 4 bases, with 8 bases remaining between them. The CDR3 totals 14 residues. This CDR3 is CASSIGTANQPQHF. As DNA, the CDR3 is TGTGCCAGTAGTATAGGTACAGCAAATCAGCCCCAGCATTTT. The full variable domain, completed using reference TRBV19 and TRBJ1-5, is DGGITQSPKYLFRKEGQNVTLSCEQNLNHDAMYWYRQDPGQGLRLIYYSQIVNDFQKGDIAEGYSVSREKKESFPLTVTSAQKNPTAFYLCASSIGTANQPQHFGDGTRLSIL.

A note on this clone: One junction end disagrees with the germline gene, perhaps due to a read error. The chain recombines TRBV7-9 with TRBJ2-3; 10 nucleotides match TRBD2. Per the germline V gene, CDR1 is SEHNR and CDR2 is FQNEAQ (reference sequence). CDR3 size: 15 residues. CDR3 sequence (DNA): TGTTCCAGCAGCCTTACTAGCGGGGTCACAGATACGCAGTATTTT. As protein: CSSSLTSGVTDTQYF.

This clone was counted once. The V gene is TRBV28, the J gene TRBJ1-1; D gene unclear. There are 15 residues in the CDR3. Germline lookup yields CDR1 MDHEN and CDR2 SYDVKM. V lost 2 bases, J lost 0 bases, and 10 bases lay in between. The CDR3 loop reads CASSLGGRMNTEAFF. Here the CDR3 DNA reads TGTGCCAGCAGTTTAGGAGGGCGTATGAACACTGAAGCTTTCTTT.

This clone was found once. The rearrangement links TRBV2 to TRBJ2-2; D is possibly TRBD2 (6 bases). The CDR3 has 14 residues. The germline V gene encodes CDR1 SNHLY and CDR2 FYNNEI. The V end lost 4 bases, the J end lost 1 base, and 7 bases lay between the germline ends. CDR3 amino acids: CASSVGGNTGELFF. The CDR3 DNA sequence: TGTGCCAGCAGTGTCGGGGGGAACACCGGGGAGCTGTTTTTT.

V is TRBV2 and J is TRBJ2-5, with 9 bases identical to TRBD1. This CDR3 is 20 amino acids long. The V gene end was trimmed by 6 bases and the J gene end by 1 base; junction bases not matched to a gene: 21. Germline V CDR1 and CDR2: SNHLY, FYNNEI. The DNA of the CDR3 is TGTGCCAGCAGGCGGGACCACGCAGTATCACAGGGGGCCCTCCAAGAGACCCAGTACTTC. This encodes CASRRDHAVSQGALQETQYF.

This sequence joins TRBV11-2 and TRBJ2-3; 12 nucleotides align to TRBD2. The germline gives CDR1 SGHAT, CDR2 FQNNGV. V dropped 1 base and J dropped 2; count of bases not matched to a gene: 7. The CDR3 has 18 amino acids. CDR3 amino acids: CASSLARSSGGVTDTQYF. CDR3 coding DNA: TGTGCCAGCAGCTTAGCCCGCTCTAGCGGGGGGGTCACAGATACGCAGTATTTT.

The CDR3 DNA reads as TGTGCCAGCAGCCAAGGGGGGCAAAGCACAGATACGCAGTATTTT. Its protein product is CASSQGGQSTDTQYF. The chain is built from TRBV4-2 and TRBJ2-3; a weak D match, TRBD1 (6 bases). V lost 1 base, J lost 0 bases, and 8 bases lay in between. Germline CDR1 LGHNA, CDR2 YNFKEQ. The CDR3 spans 15 residues.

This sequence joins TRBV7-2 and TRBJ1-5, with D possibly TRBD1 on 6 matching bases. V was clipped by 3 bases and J by 9 bases, with 15 bases between them. The CDR3 is 14 amino acids. Germline CDR1 reads SGHTA; CDR2 reads FQGNSA. For the CDR3, the DNA is TGTGCCAGCAGCTTCCGGGACAACCTTGGGCCCCAGCATTTT. It codes for CASSFRDNLGPQHF.